Detailed here is one TCR beta chain. Its specificity is unknown. The data are from a study of graft-versus-host responses after intestinal transplantation. For the study at large: Recipients had multivisceral, liver-intestinal, or isolated intestinal transplants. Recipients across the board were started on anti-thymocyte globulin induction, then kept on tacrolimus and steroids for two to three years. Regarding the study as a whole: HvG clone declines early post-transplant were associated with peak circulating GvH levels.

The CDR3 contains 14 residues. V was shortened by 3 bases and J by 3 bases, with 11 bases between the two germline ends. CDR1 and CDR2 from the germline V gene are MNHEY and SMNVEV (reference sequence). Assay: immunoSEQ multiplex PCR; the TCRdb copy retains only in-frame clones and omits some. The top ten clones hold 1.4% of a sample with fewer than 100,000 clones, roughly 88% of them seen once. The TCR comes from a human patient who received an intestinal transplant, so some T cells may come from the graft donor. The source material was PBMCs, sampled 255 days after intestinal transplant. The chain couples TRBV27 to TRBJ1-2; TRBD1 might be the D (5 bases). CDR3 sequence reads: CASSLVSGHYGYTF. The CDR3 nucleotides are TGTGCCAGCAGTTTGGTCTCGGGGCACTATGGCTACACCTTC.